The entry below describes one T cell receptor beta chain. Using immunoSEQ multiplex PCR, the repertoire was profiled, and TCRdb retains in-frame clones only, with some absent. The sample holds some 330,000 clones, about 92% seen once. V shed 3 bases and J shed 11 bases, with 12 bases lying between them. CDR3 length: 12 residues. The data derive from a study of blood T cell repertoires in COVID-19. Study background: The United States, Italy and Spain supplied acute and convalescent COVID-19 samples. The analysed material was cDNA or gDNA that came from T cells, B-cell-depleted T cells, or PBMCs.

The sequence was collected from a woman in her 30s who had recovered from COVID-19. The rearrangement links TRBV12-3 or TRBV12-4 to TRBJ2-3; D might be TRBD2 (7 bases). The sequencing input was PBMCs or T cells enriched from blood (not recorded which). The CDR3: CASSLGASGQYF. The DNA for the CDR3 is TGTGCCAGCAGTTTGGGGGCTAGCGGGCAGTATTTT.